The clone carrying this T cell receptor beta chain showed up just a few times. Its antigen is not known. Germline lookup yields CDR1 SGDLS and CDR2 YYNGEE. Trimming took 5 bases from V and 7 from J, leaving 14 bases between them. This CDR3 spans 13 amino acids. This entry is derived from a study of cytomegalovirus exposure and HLA in healthy donors. Broader study findings: A later analysis found common viral pathogens apparently linked to several of the most significant clusters. Being productive about 90% or about 30% of the time was typical of most TCR beta V segments in an earlier analysis. The investigators catalogued 164 TCR beta chains as cytomegalovirus-associated.

It was with 60 Vbeta and 13 Jbeta primers that the PCR ran. Original handling: An analysis performed later counted roughly 80 million unique TCR beta chains (roughly 11 million of them shared). The method was immunoSEQ multiplex PCR; TCRdb's version includes in-frame clones alone and lacks a portion of them. V and J calls plus clone size are reproduced from that table; the DNA served to infer D and trimming. The data hold 150,000 to 200,000 clones, with around four fifths observed a single time. Sequenced sample: PBMCs. The sequence came from a woman aged 50 to 65 in good health and CMV-seropositive. J is TRBJ2-3 and V is TRBV9; maybe TRBD1 (6 bases). The CDR3 is CASRGANGNTQYF. DNA for the CDR3: TGTGCCAGCAGGGGGGCCAATGGGAATACGCAGTATTTT.